These T cell receptor beta chains were read from a single sample in a study of T-cell reconstitution after alpha-beta-depleted transplantation in children. TCRdb processed the PCR reads anew with MiXCR; each CDR3 protein has one entry. The sample carries some 490,000 distinct CDR3 sequences, under 15% recorded once. Sequencing was performed on PBMCs from the stem cell graft donor, taken from the stem cell graft. The receptors were sampled from a human donor who donated a stem cell graft to a child with combined immunodeficiency. Each CDR3 is given with its conserved first and last residue. Fields, in order: CDR3 length, clone size, V gene, J gene, CDR3 protein. Expanded clones get a size class; other rows say once, few or many, or leave the size out.

len: 17; abundance: -; v_gene: TRBV18; j_gene: TRBJ2-6; CDR3aa: CASSPLGQGSGANVLTF
len: 14; abundance: few; v_gene: TRBV12-5; j_gene: TRBJ2-3; CDR3aa: CASGPPTGTDTQYF
len: 18; abundance: few; v_gene: TRBV4-2; j_gene: TRBJ2-5; CDR3aa: CASSQEVRVGGYQETQYF
len: 14; abundance: -; v_gene: TRBV5-1; j_gene: TRBJ1-1; CDR3aa: CASSLERVNTEAFF
len: 14; abundance: many; v_gene: TRBV12-3/TRBV12-4; j_gene: TRBJ2-3; CDR3aa: CASSQRGGENTQYF
len: 14; abundance: many; v_gene: TRBV18; j_gene: TRBJ2-7; CDR3aa: CASSPPGQGYEQYF
len: 13; abundance: many; v_gene: TRBV20-1; j_gene: TRBJ1-1; CDR3aa: CSATSTGIREAFF
len: 15; abundance: -; v_gene: TRBV27; j_gene: TRBJ2-5; CDR3aa: CASRDIGSYQETQYF
len: 19; abundance: few; v_gene: TRBV3-1; j_gene: TRBJ2-5; CDR3aa: CASSQYLAGGSVYQETQYF
len: 15; abundance: few; v_gene: TRBV5-5; j_gene: TRBJ2-1; CDR3aa: CASSLGVQPVNEQFF
len: 14; abundance: -; v_gene: TRBV7-9; j_gene: TRBJ2-5; CDR3aa: CASSLPTSRETQYF
len: 13; abundance: -; v_gene: TRBV2; j_gene: TRBJ2-1; CDR3aa: CASSEALSKGLFF
len: 13; abundance: many; v_gene: TRBV6-4; j_gene: TRBJ2-1; CDR3aa: CASSRTLYNEQFF
len: 16; abundance: many; v_gene: TRBV5-1; j_gene: TRBJ2-7; CDR3aa: CASSLAGGTFSYEQYF
len: 13; abundance: -; v_gene: TRBV4-3; j_gene: TRBJ2-1; CDR3aa: CASSQPGANEQFF
len: 14; abundance: -; v_gene: TRBV3-1; j_gene: TRBJ2-3; CDR3aa: CASSQDTGPDTQYF